This T cell receptor beta chain came from a study of T cells in Graves' hyperthyroidism and ophthalmopathy. Using RNA transcripts as the source, TCR beta CDR3 regions were amplified. A first-round RT-PCR of the TCR CDR3 used the HTBI primer set. MiXCR was run by TCRdb on the multiplex PCR reads, yielding one entry per CDR3 protein. This table has 500,000 to 600,000 distinct CDR3 sequences, about 20% appearing once. Study observations and caveats: The blood repertoire included most of the expanded thyroid clonotypes above 0.001.

This clonotype was recorded only once. Antigen specificity is unknown. The CDR3 length is 12 residues. With 6 bases removed from V and 7 bases from J, the gap between germline ends came to 12 bases. CDR1 and CDR2 from the germline V gene are SEHNR and FQNEAQ (reference sequence). The clonotype originates from a man in his forties with Graves' ophthalmopathy. The chain uses TRBV7-9 and TRBJ1-2; D is unresolved. Sample: blood. CDR3 in DNA: TGTGCCAGCAGTCGCCTAAATAGTGGCTACACCTTC. Amino acids: CASSRLNSGYTF.